A selection of T cell receptor beta chains follows, all from one sample in a study of ipilimumab plus nivolumab after autologous stem cell transplantation. Using immunoSEQ multiplex PCR, the repertoire was profiled, and TCRdb retains in-frame clones only, with some absent. The sample records roughly 40,000 clones, nearly 95% being singletons. Here the sequenced sample was PBMCs, taken in a trial of ipilimumab plus nivolumab as post-transplant consolidation. The receptors originated from a male donor with multiple myeloma. Both conserved end residues are part of each CDR3. D genes are given only for firm matches. A clone size is listed for some rows: how often the clone was seen (once, few, many), or a class if it is expanded.

cdr3_nt cdr3_aa v_call d_call j_call clone_size cdr3_length
TGTGCCAGCAGTTCGCCGGGGGGACTAGCGGGATTGCCCTACGAGCAGTACTTC CASSSPGGLAGLPYEQYF TRBV28 TRBD2 TRBJ2-7 - 18
TGTGCCAGCAGCTCTAGCGGGGTACAAGAGACCCAGTACTTC CASSSSGVQETQYF TRBV7-3 TRBD2 TRBJ2-5 - 14
TGTGCCAGTAAATCCAGGGCAGGGTACAATGAGCAGTTCTTC CASKSRAGYNEQFF TRBV11-1 - TRBJ2-1 - 14
TGTGCCAGCAGTTTATGGCGACTAGCGGGACCTTACAATGAGCAGTTCTTC CASSLWRLAGPYNEQFF TRBV28 TRBD2 TRBJ2-1 - 17
TGTGCCAGCAGTTTGGGACTAGCGGGAGGTACCGGGGAGCTGTTTTTT CASSLGLAGGTGELFF TRBV11-3 TRBD2 TRBJ2-2 - 16
TGTGCCAGCAGCAGACAGGGTTACCATGAGCAGTTCTTC CASSRQGYHEQFF TRBV14 TRBD1 TRBJ2-1 - 13
TGTGCCAGTAGTGTCGGACTAGCGGGCGCCTACGAGCAGTACTTC CASSVGLAGAYEQYF TRBV19 TRBD2 TRBJ2-7 once 15
TGTGCCAGCAGACCGTTTCCGGGGGGGGCCTTCGAGCAGTACTTC CASRPFPGGAFEQYF TRBV28 TRBD2 TRBJ2-7 - 15
TGTGCCAGCGGAGACAGGGTTTACGAGCAGTACTTC CASGDRVYEQYF TRBV5-8 TRBD1 TRBJ2-7 - 12
TGCGCCAGCAGCCTACAGGGGGCTACCGATGAGCAGTTCTTC CASSLQGATDEQFF TRBV4-1 TRBD1 TRBJ2-1 - 14
TGTGCCAGCAGCTTAGACGGACACCGCAACACTGAAGCTTTCTTT CASSLDGHRNTEAFF TRBV11-3 - TRBJ1-1 - 15
TGTGCCAGCAGCGACCGTCGGAGCAGTGAGCAGTTCTTC CASSDRRSSEQFF TRBV7-8 - TRBJ2-1 - 13
TGCGCCAGCAGCCAACAGGGGCACTATGGCTACACCTTC CASSQQGHYGYTF TRBV4-1 - TRBJ1-2 - 13
TGTGCCATCAGTGAAACGGGGTGGGGCACAGATACGCAGTATTTT CAISETGWGTDTQYF TRBV10-3 - TRBJ2-3 - 15
TGCGCCAGCAGCCGGCGGGGATCCACAGATACGCAGTATTTT CASSRRGSTDTQYF TRBV4-3 - TRBJ2-3 - 14
TGTGCCAGCAGCCCGTCTCCTAGCGGGAGGGCCCCTTACAATGAGCAGTTCTTC CASSPSPSGRAPYNEQFF TRBV5-4 TRBD2 TRBJ2-1 - 18
TGTGCCAGCAGCTTAGGTAGGACAGGACTTACAGATACGCAGTATTTT CASSLGRTGLTDTQYF TRBV7-2 TRBD1 TRBJ2-3 - 16
TGCGCCAGCAGCGTGGACAGGGCGAACACCGGGGAGCTGTTTTTT CASSVDRANTGELFF TRBV5-1 TRBD1 TRBJ2-2 - 15
TGTGCCAGCAGCTCGGGCAGGGGTAACACTGAAGCTTTCTTT CASSSGRGNTEAFF TRBV7-9 - TRBJ1-1 - 14
TGTGCCAGCAGCGCCGCATCCGGGACAGGGAACACAGATACGCAGTATTTT CASSAASGTGNTDTQYF TRBV9 TRBD1 TRBJ2-3 - 17
TGTGCCAGCAGTCCAGGGGGGAATGAAAAACTGTTTTTT CASSPGGNEKLFF TRBV28 TRBD1 TRBJ1-4 - 13
TGTGCCAGCAGCTTAGTAGGCGACGGAAGCACAGATACGCAGTATTTT CASSLVGDGSTDTQYF TRBV11-1 - TRBJ2-3 - 16
TGTGCCAGCAGTTTAGCTGGGACTACAGGGTATTACGAGCAGTACTTC CASSLAGTTGYYEQYF TRBV27 - TRBJ2-7 - 16
TGTGCCAGCAGTTTCGGGCTAGCGGGAGGGAGGACAGATACGCAGTATTTT CASSFGLAGGRTDTQYF TRBV28 TRBD2 TRBJ2-3 - 17
TGTGCCAGCAGCTTAGAGGTGGACAGCGAGACCCAGTACTTC CASSLEVDSETQYF TRBV7-2 - TRBJ2-5 - 14
TGTGCCAGCAGTTCGGGGCTTCGGGGGAACCAAGAGACCCAGTACTTC CASSSGLRGNQETQYF TRBV6-5 - TRBJ2-5 - 16
TGCGCCAGCAGCCAAGGGACAGTCAATGAGCAGTTCTTC CASSQGTVNEQFF TRBV4-1 - TRBJ2-1 - 13
TGTGCCAGCAATGGCAGGGGTATAGGCACTGAAGCTTTCTTT CASNGRGIGTEAFF TRBV7-2 - TRBJ1-1 - 14
TGTGCCAGCAGCTCTAGCGGGCATACCGGGGAGCTGTTTTTT CASSSSGHTGELFF TRBV7-6 TRBD2 TRBJ2-2 - 14
TGTGCCAGCAAGGAGTGGGATAATTCACCCCTCCACTTT CASKEWDNSPLHF TRBV6-6 - TRBJ1-6 - 13
TGTGCCAGCAGCTTAAACGACGGCTATGGCTACACCTTC CASSLNDGYGYTF TRBV7-9 - TRBJ1-2 - 13
TGCAGCGTACGAAACACGAATCGGGGCTACACCTTC CSVRNTNRGYTF TRBV29-1 - TRBJ1-2 - 12
TGTGCCAGCTCACCACCGGCGAGACAGACCCAGGAGACCCAGTACTTC CASSPPARQTQETQYF TRBV18 - TRBJ2-5 - 16
TGTGCCAGCCGAACCGGGAACCCGAACACTGAAGCTTTCTTT CASRTGNPNTEAFF TRBV27 - TRBJ1-1 - 14
TGTGCCAGCAGCCTACAGGGGGCGGGTGGCTACACCTTC CASSLQGAGGYTF TRBV11-2 TRBD1 TRBJ1-2 few 13
TGTGCCAGCAGCTTATTGAAGGCCGGGGAGCTGTTTTTT CASSLLKAGELFF TRBV7-3 - TRBJ2-2 - 13
TGTGCCAGCAAGCTTTTCTTAGCGGGGGGAAATGAGCAGTTCTTC CASKLFLAGGNEQFF TRBV2 TRBD2 TRBJ2-1 - 15
TGTGCCAGCAGCTCGGGACAGGGTTGGAACACTGAAGCTTTCTTT CASSSGQGWNTEAFF TRBV9 TRBD1 TRBJ1-1 - 15
TGTGCCAGCAGCTTGTACCCCGAGACCTACAATGAGCAGTTCTTC CASSLYPETYNEQFF TRBV5-6 - TRBJ2-1 - 15
TGTGCCAGCAGTTACCGCAGGGGTCCGGGGCAGCCCCAGCATTTT CASSYRRGPGQPQHF TRBV6-5 - TRBJ1-5 - 15
TGTGCCAGCAGTTACGATCAGGGGGGGGGAGAGACCCAGTACTTC CASSYDQGGGETQYF TRBV6-5 - TRBJ2-5 - 15
TGTGCCAGCAGCGTAGGGTCTGGACTAGCGGGGTCCGGGGATACGCAGTATTTT CASSVGSGLAGSGDTQYF TRBV9 TRBD2 TRBJ2-3 - 18
TGCGCCAGCAGCTGGACACAGGGGAAAGAGACCCAGTACTTC CASSWTQGKETQYF TRBV5-1 TRBD1 TRBJ2-5 - 14
TGCGCCAGCAGCTTGGTTCCAGGGTCGAACACCGGGGAGCTGTTTTTT CASSLVPGSNTGELFF TRBV5-1 - TRBJ2-2 - 16
TGCAGTTATCTCGGGGACTTCAACGAGCAGTACTTC CSYLGDFNEQYF TRBV29-1 - TRBJ2-7 - 12
TGCGCCAGCAGCTTGGTGCAACTAGTCGGCACCGGGGAGCTGTTTTTT CASSLVQLVGTGELFF TRBV5-1 - TRBJ2-2 - 16